A single sample is the source of the 21 T cell receptor beta chains below, sequenced in a study of T cell changes during pregnancy in multiple sclerosis. Assay: immunoSEQ multiplex PCR; the TCRdb copy retains only in-frame clones and omits some. The sample holds around 60,000 clones, 92% seen once. Specimen: peripheral blood, collected in the second trimester of pregnancy. The source of these receptors is a female donor in good health, enrolled as a control in a pregnancy study.

The chain is built from TRBV30 and TRBJ1-2; unclear D gene. The V end lost 1 base, the J end lost 5 bases, and 8 bases lay between the germline ends. The CDR3 consists of 12 residues. Germline CDR1 reads GTSNPN; CDR2 reads SVGIG (reference sequence). CDR3 DNA: TGTGCCTGGAGTGGGGCTGGGTATGGCTACACCTTC. It yields the protein CAWSGAGYGYTF.

The chain carries TRBV6-5 and TRBJ1-6; 10 bases map to TRBD1. The V gene's germline CDR1 is MNHEY and CDR2 SVGAGI. Trimming cost V 4 bases and J 13 bases; bases outside gene matches: 10. This CDR3 region has 15 residues. CDR3 in DNA: TGTGCCAGCAGTTCCCCGGACAGGGGGGTACGGCCCCTCCACTTT. This gives the protein CASSSPDRGVRPLHF.

This chain links TRBV11-2 with TRBJ2-5, with unresolved D. Trimming shortened V by 3 bases and J by 1 base, and 6 bases separated the two germline ends. CDR3 length: 13 residues. Germline assignment: CDR1 SGHAT and CDR2 FQNNGV. The CDR3 region is CASSFLAQETQYF. The CDR3 DNA is TGTGCCAGCAGCTTTTTAGCCCAAGAGACCCAGTACTTC. The entire variable domain, with the rest obtained from reference TRBV11-2 and TRBJ2-5, is as follows: EAGVAQSPRYKIIEKRQSVAFWCNPISGHATLYWYQQILGQGPKLLIQFQNNGVVDDSQLPKDRFSAERLKGVDSTLKIQPAKLEDSAVYLCASSFLAQETQYFGPGTRLLVL.

The chain links TRBV4-1 to TRBJ2-7, with D maybe TRBD2 (6 bases). V gave up 4 bases and J gave up 2 bases, with 21 bases separating them. The CDR3 spans 17 residues. Germline V gene lookup returns CDR1 MGHRA and CDR2 YSYEKL. The CDR3 nucleotides are TGCGCCAGCAGCCGGGGACTTTCGGCGCCTTCCCCCTACGAGCAGTACTTC. The encoded protein is CASSRGLSAPSPYEQYF.

In regard to this clone: One end of the junction fails to match germline, which may point to a read error. The genes are TRBV7-7 and TRBJ2-2; 9 bases are a match to TRBD1. This CDR3 contains 15 residues. Germline CDR1 and CDR2: SSHAT and FNYEAQ (reference sequence). The CDR3: CASSARDRDTGELFF. CDR3 bases: TGTGCTAGCAGCGCCCGGGACAGGGACACCGGGGAGCTGTTTTTT.

The genes are TRBV20-1 and TRBJ2-7; the D is unclear. Germline CDR1 reads DFQATT; CDR2 reads SNEGSKA (reference sequence). The CDR3 length is 11 residues. V shed 3 bases and J shed 3 bases, with 6 bases lying between them. The CDR3 DNA sequence: TGCAGTGCTAGCCAGGTCTACGAGCAGTACTTC. Protein sequence: CSASQVYEQYF.

The chain is built from TRBV6-1 and TRBJ1-1, with 7 bases that match TRBD1. With V trimmed by 7 bases and J by 2 bases, 7 bases remained unmatched. Germline CDR1 is MNHNS and CDR2 is SASEGT. The CDR3 sequence is 14 residues long. In DNA form, the CDR3 reads TGTGCCAGCACCAGACAGGGCGGAAACACTGAAGCTTTCTTT. Its protein is CASTRQGGNTEAFF.

The V gene is TRBV28, the J gene TRBJ2-3; D perhaps matches TRBD2 (6 bases). CDR3 length: 17 residues. V gave up 4 bases and J gave up 0 bases, with 17 bases separating them. Germline CDR1 reads MDHEN; CDR2 reads SYDVKM. This chain's CDR3 is CASSSDYKGISTDTQYF. The CDR3 bases are TGTGCCAGCAGTTCGGACTACAAAGGAATAAGCACAGATACGCAGTATTTT.

The genes are TRBV7-9 and TRBJ1-3, with a tentative D call TRBD1 (6 bases). The V and J ends lost 2 bases and 0 bases respectively, with 8 bases between them. The CDR3 runs 15 residues. The germline V gene encodes CDR1 SEHNR and CDR2 FQNEAQ (reference sequence). In DNA, the CDR3 is TGTGCCAGCAGCTTACAGGGGACCTCTGGAAACACCATATATTTT. This sequence encodes CASSLQGTSGNTIYF.

The table lists this clone with a count of one. V and J are TRBV18 and TRBJ1-1; TRBD1 matches at 7 bases. CDR3 size: 15 residues. V was clipped by 3 bases and J by 2 bases; unmatched bases: 6. Germline V CDR1 and CDR2: KGHSH, LQKENI. CDR3 DNA: TGTGCCAGCTCACCTTGGGACAGACTAAACACTGAAGCTTTCTTT. This encodes CASSPWDRLNTEAFF.

This rearrangement joins TRBV5-4 to TRBJ2-7; weak D call: TRBD2 (7 bases). The CDR3 runs 18 residues. Trimming stripped 0 bases from V and 4 bases from J, with 23 bases between. Germline V gene data show CDR1 as SGHNT and CDR2 as YYREEE (reference sequence). The CDR3 loop reads CASSLVGGPDGRSYEQYF. The DNA for the CDR3 is TGTGCCAGCAGCTTGGTCGGGGGGCCGGATGGACGGAGTTACGAGCAGTACTTC.

V and J are TRBV9 and TRBJ2-2; 10 nucleotides agree with TRBD2. The ends lost 0 bases at V and 7 bases at J; junction bases unmatched: 12. The CDR3 covers 18 residues. CDR1 SGDLS and CDR2 YYNGEE come from the germline V gene. CDR3 amino acids: CASSVGPSSGRGGGELFF. CDR3 DNA: TGTGCCAGCAGCGTAGGCCCGTCTAGCGGGAGAGGAGGCGGGGAGCTGTTTTTT. Based on the CDR3 plus reference TRBV9 and TRBJ2-2, the full variable domain is DSGVTQTPKHLITATGQRVTLRCSPRSGDLSVYWYQQSLDQGLQFLIQYYNGEERAKGNILERFSAQQFPDLHSELNLSSLELGDSALYFCASSVGPSSGRGGGELFFGEGSRLTVL.

The chain links TRBV15 to TRBJ2-1, with TRBD1 identical over 7 bases. The V segment lost 2 bases and the J segment 7 bases; nucleotides outside the gene matches: 11. Germline V gene sequence: CDR1 LNHNV, CDR2 YYDKDF (reference sequence). The CDR3 has 16 residues. CDR3 amino acids: CATSRRKGAMWNEQFF. The DNA of the CDR3 is TGTGCCACCAGCAGACGAAAGGGGGCCATGTGGAATGAGCAGTTCTTC. Variable domain in full (rest from reference TRBV15 and TRBJ2-1): DAMVIQNPRYQVTQFGKPVTLSCSQTLNHNVMYWYQQKSSQAPKLLFHYYDKDFNNEADTPDNFQSRRPNTSFCFLDIRSPGLGDTAMYLCATSRRKGAMWNEQFFGPGTRLTVL.

This sequence joins TRBV4-1 and TRBJ2-7, with D possibly matching TRBD1 (6 bases). Germline CDR1 and CDR2: MGHRA and YSYEKL. There are 14 residues in the CDR3. Trimming shortened V by 4 bases and J by 0 bases, and 10 bases separated the two germline ends. In DNA form, the CDR3 reads TGCGCCAGCAGCCGGGACACCCACTCCTACGAGCAGTACTTC. Translation gives CASSRDTHSYEQYF.

This sequence joins TRBV7-2 and TRBJ1-2; TRBD1 matches at 8 bases. Per germline, CDR1 SGHTA and CDR2 FQGNSA. The length of the CDR3 is 14 residues. V lost 5 bases to trimming and J lost 6 bases; unmatched junction nucleotides: 8. The CDR3 spells CASSRAGQAHGYTF. For the CDR3, the DNA is TGTGCCAGCAGCAGAGCGGGACAGGCGCATGGCTACACCTTC.

The chain carries TRBV7-9 and TRBJ2-7; D is perhaps TRBD1 (6 bases). V lost 1 base and J lost 2, with 9 bases in between. The CDR3 runs to 14 residues. From germline, CDR1 is SEHNR and CDR2 FQNEAQ (reference sequence). CDR3 bases: TGTGCCAGCAGCTTAGGTGACAGGACCTACGAGCAGTACTTC. This gives the protein CASSLGDRTYEQYF.

This sequence joins TRBV29-1 and TRBJ1-2, with TRBD1 matching over 8 bases. The junction had 5 bases not matched to a gene; V was cut back by 5 bases and J by 6 bases. The germline gives CDR1 SQVTM, CDR2 ANQGSEA. The CDR3 is 12 residues long. Here the CDR3 DNA reads TGCAGCGTTTCCGGACAGGGTAATGGCTACACCTTC. Its translation: CSVSGQGNGYTF.

The rearrangement joins TRBV4-1 to TRBJ2-1, with 11 bases matching TRBD2. The CDR3 runs to 17 residues. Per the germline V gene, CDR1 is MGHRA and CDR2 is YSYEKL. V shed 1 base and J 9 bases; nucleotides not matched to a gene: 11. This chain's CDR3 is CASSQAQTSGIRGEQFF. CDR3 sequence (DNA): TGCGCCAGCAGCCAAGCCCAGACTAGCGGGATTAGGGGTGAGCAGTTCTTC.

This chain uses TRBV10-3 with TRBJ1-1, with D possibly being TRBD1 (6 bases). Germline CDR1 ENHRY, CDR2 SYGVKD. This CDR3 contains 13 residues. The V end lost 3 bases, the J end lost 6 bases, and 11 bases lay between the germline ends. The CDR3: CAISDRGGAEAFF. The CDR3 DNA sequence: TGTGCCATCAGTGACAGGGGAGGGGCTGAAGCTTTCTTT.

V gene TRBV2 combines with J gene TRBJ1-5; 9 positions agree with TRBD1. With V trimmed by 6 bases and J by 7 bases, 7 bases remained unmatched. The CDR3 runs to 14 residues. Germline values: CDR1 SNHLY, CDR2 FYNNEI. In DNA, the CDR3 is TGTGCCAGCAGATCGGGACAGGGTTGGCAGCCCCAGCATTTT. This sequence encodes CASRSGQGWQPQHF.

The CDR3 loop is CASSLMRLQETQYF. The CDR3 coding sequence is TGTGCCAGCAGCTTAATGCGCCTCCAAGAGACCCAGTACTTC. V usage is TRBV11-2 and J usage is TRBJ2-5; no firm D call. V lost 2 bases and J lost 1, with 8 bases in between. Germline V gene sequence: CDR1 SGHAT, CDR2 FQNNGV. The CDR3 totals 14 residues. Filled out from reference TRBV11-2 and TRBJ2-5, the complete variable domain reads EAGVAQSPRYKIIEKRQSVAFWCNPISGHATLYWYQQILGQGPKLLIQFQNNGVVDDSQLPKDRFSAERLKGVDSTLKIQPAKLEDSAVYLCASSLMRLQETQYFGPGTRLLVL.